Each of the 17 T cell receptor beta chains below was sequenced from the same sample in a study of naive and memory T cell subsets (dated by TCRdb to the late 2010s). The full study reports these points: A few larger clonotypes were found in naive repertoires, especially CD8, and these larger clonotypes were possibly memory cells re-expressing CD45RA.

Library preparation was by UMI-ligation and nested PCR. TCRdb names Illumina MiSeq as the instrument used. To cover both TRBC1 and TRBC2, the beta constant-region primer consisted of an equimolar mix of two oligonucleotides. Four rounds of PCR, combining the SP2 primer with nested alpha and beta constant-region primers, were used to amplify the ligated cDNA. TCRdb handled the public reads itself, with Q25 trimming in fastp and clone calling in MiXCR, and kept productive beta chains. Entries that share a CDR3 protein sequence are merged under the most common genes and DNA. This sample comprises over 110,000 distinct CDR3 sequences, 15% to 20% of them detected only once. Roughly 0.63% of the sample rests with the top ten. No antigens are known for them. Sequenced: naive CD8+ T cells from blood. The cell subset or site label of this sample denotes: naive T cells, CD45RA high CD27+. These receptors were taken from a human donor in good health.

This clonotype occurred a few times. The rearrangement uses TRBV28 and TRBJ2-6; 9 bases are a match to TRBD1. CDR1 is MDHEN and CDR2 is SYDVKM in the germline V gene. The CDR3 contains 17 residues. Losses at the gene ends were 3 bases for V and 2 bases for J; bases not matched to a gene: 5. CDR3 in DNA: TGTGCCAGCAGTTTCTACGGGACAGGGACTGGGGCCAACGTCCTGACTTTC. This translates into CASSFYGTGTGANVLTF.

The J gene is TRBJ2-1, the V gene TRBV12-3 or TRBV12-4, with unresolved D. This CDR3 has 13 residues. Trimming stripped 1 base from V and 9 bases from J, with 10 bases between. Written as DNA, the CDR3 is TGTGCCAGCAGTTTAGAAGGGTTCCCTGAGCAGTTCTTC. It yields the protein CASSLEGFPEQFF.

In its sample, this clonotype was seen a few times. The chain uses TRBV15 and TRBJ1-1; a weak D match, TRBD1 (5 bases). This CDR3 contains 14 residues. Germline V lookup: CDR1 LNHNV, CDR2 YYDKDF (reference sequence). The V end was cut by 0 bases, the J end by 5 bases, with 10 bases between. The CDR3 nucleotides are TGTGCCACCAGCAGAGATTGGGGGGAAACTGAAGCTTTCTTT. Its protein is CATSRDWGETEAFF.

The chain links TRBV2 to TRBJ1-1, with D possibly TRBD1 on 6 matching bases. Trimming cost V 6 bases and J 0 bases, with 20 bases left between them. The CDR3 is made up of 17 amino acids. The germline CDR1 and CDR2 sequences are SNHLY and FYNNEI. CDR3 sequence reads: CASSERPGQGMNTEAFF. The CDR3 DNA sequence: TGTGCCAGCAGCGAACGCCCGGGGCAGGGGATGAACACTGAAGCTTTCTTT.

The chain links TRBV7-6 to TRBJ2-1; weak D call: TRBD2 (8 bases). The CDR3 length is 18 residues. Germline values: CDR1 SGHVS, CDR2 FNYEAQ. Trimming removed 1 base from V and 3 bases from J, with 19 bases in between. DNA for the CDR3: TGTGCCAGCAGCTTAGGGGCAGGGGACAGCGGGAGCTACAATGAGCAGTTCTTC. Translating it yields CASSLGAGDSGSYNEQFF.

This clonotype was found a few times. This chain joins TRBV28 and TRBJ2-7, with D perhaps matching TRBD2 (5 bases). Germline CDR1 and CDR2: MDHEN and SYDVKM. Trimming left V 6 bases short and J 3 bases short, with 12 bases between. The CDR3 is made up of 13 amino acids. CDR3 sequence reads: CASSLGLDYEQYF. The CDR3 DNA follows: TGTGCCAGCAGCCTCGGACTGGACTACGAGCAGTACTTC.

This clonotype was detected a few times. This chain links TRBV20-1 with TRBJ1-1, with a possible D match to TRBD1 (6 bases). The CDR3 is 13 residues long. Per the germline V gene, CDR1 is DFQATT and CDR2 is SNEGSKA (reference sequence). The V gene lost 0 bases and the J gene lost 6 bases, with 11 bases spanning the gap. CDR3 sequence (DNA): TGCAGTGCTAGAGATGCGGCAGGGGCTGAAGCTTTCTTT. Residues: CSARDAAGAEAFF.

This clonotype has just a few counts. The chain carries TRBV5-6 and TRBJ2-7; D uncertain. CDR3 length: 14 residues. Trimming took off 6 bases at V and 5 bases at J, with 18 bases between the two ends. Per the germline V gene, CDR1 is SGHDT and CDR2 is YYEEEE. DNA of the CDR3: TGTGCCAGCATGCCCCCTAGACGGCCCAACGAGCAGTACTTC. Encoded protein: CASMPPRRPNEQYF.

The chain joins TRBV9 to TRBJ2-1; 8 bases fit TRBD2. The CDR3 spans 15 residues. V shed 4 bases, J shed 6 bases, and the junction held 9 bases outside the gene matches. Germline CDR1 reads SGDLS; CDR2 reads YYNGEE. Here the CDR3 DNA reads TGTGCCAGCAGCCATCGAGCGGGAGTGGGCAATGAGCAGTTCTTC. This translates into CASSHRAGVGNEQFF.

J is TRBJ2-2 and V is TRBV20-1, with TRBD2 identical over 9 bases. The CDR3 spans 16 residues. Germline CDR1 DFQATT, CDR2 SNEGSKA (reference sequence). With 0 bases clipped from V and 3 bases from J, the junction kept 5 bases outside the gene matches. This CDR3 is CSARDRQREDTGELFF. The CDR3 DNA reads TGCAGTGCTAGAGATCGGCAGCGGGAGGACACCGGGGAGCTGTTTTTT.

The chain employs TRBV5-4 and TRBJ2-3; 7 nucleotides agree with TRBD1. The V gene's germline CDR1 is SGHNT and CDR2 YYREEE (reference sequence). This CDR3 region has 16 residues. With 4 bases clipped from V and 1 base from J, the junction kept 9 bases outside the gene matches. Here the CDR3 reads CASSPSGTERTDTQYF. The CDR3 DNA is TGTGCCAGCAGCCCGTCCGGGACAGAACGCACAGATACGCAGTATTTT.

The CDR3 spells CASSYSTSGRAYNEQFF. For the CDR3, the DNA is TGTGCCAGCAGTTACTCGACTAGCGGGAGGGCCTACAATGAGCAGTTCTTC. The chain uses TRBV6-5 and TRBJ2-1; 14 bases line up with TRBD2. CDR3 length equals 17 residues. V lost 0 bases to trimming and J lost 2 bases; unmatched junction nucleotides: 0. The germline CDR1 and CDR2 sequences are MNHEY and SVGAGI.

The chain recombines TRBV29-1 with TRBJ2-5; D is perhaps TRBD1 (6 bases). The germline gives CDR1 SQVTM, CDR2 ANQGSEA. This CDR3 is built from 14 residues. Trimming removed 6 bases from V and 2 bases from J, with 16 bases in between. The CDR3 DNA reads TGCAGCGTCGAGACAGGTACCTCACAAGAGACCCAGTACTTC. Amino acids: CSVETGTSQETQYF. Full variable domain (outside the CDR3, taken from reference TRBV29-1 and TRBJ2-5): SAVISQKPSRDICQRGTSLTIQCQVDSQVTMMFWYRQQPGQSLTLIATANQGSEATYESGFVIDKFPISRPNLTFSTLTVSNMSPEDSSIYLCSVETGTSQETQYFGPGTRLLVL.

This clonotype was seen a handful of times. The V gene is TRBV12-3 or TRBV12-4, the J gene TRBJ2-2, with 9 positions matching TRBD2. The ends lost 6 bases at V and 5 bases at J; junction bases unmatched: 7. The length of the CDR3 is 15 residues. The DNA of the CDR3 is TGTGCCAGCAGCCAAACTAGCGGGCCTACCGGGGAGCTGTTTTTT. It is translated as CASSQTSGPTGELFF.

This chain connects TRBV6-5 to TRBJ1-2; no clear D. The CDR3 runs to 14 residues. Trimming removed 2 bases at V and 3 bases at J, with 10 bases between. CDR1 and CDR2 from the germline V gene are MNHEY and SVGAGI. The CDR3 sequence is CASSYGRTDYGYTF. CDR3 coding DNA: TGTGCCAGCAGTTACGGCCGGACGGACTATGGCTACACCTTC.

This clonotype came up many times. In DNA form, the CDR3 reads TGTGCCAGCAGTTTTCCCCGGACAGGGACCGAAGAGCAGTTCTTC. Translated: CASSFPRTGTEEQFF. This sequence joins TRBV28 and TRBJ2-1, with TRBD1 identical over 8 bases. The CDR3 covers 15 residues. V shed 3 bases, J shed 10 bases, and the junction held 11 bases outside the gene matches. Germline lookup yields CDR1 MDHEN and CDR2 SYDVKM.

This clonotype was counted between two and nine times. This chain connects TRBV2 to TRBJ1-6; D not resolved. CDR3 length: 14 residues. Germline CDR1 is SNHLY and CDR2 is FYNNEI. V lost 1 base and J 7 bases, leaving 8 bases between the germline ends. As DNA, the CDR3 is TGTGCCAGCAGTGAAGGCCAGGCCAATTCACCCCTCCACTTT. Amino acid sequence: CASSEGQANSPLHF.